This T cell receptor (beta chain) was profiled in a study of blood T cell repertoires in COVID-19. Across the study: Donors in the United States, Italy and Spain gave samples during acute or convalescent COVID-19. The analysed material was cDNA or gDNA that came from T cells, B-cell-depleted T cells, or PBMCs.

How the authors handled the data: By means of reference gene primer amplification, nucleated cell counts were estimated. Profiling relied on immunoSEQ multiplex PCR, and the TCRdb table lists in-frame clones only, not all of them. Clone size and V and J calls were adopted from that table, with D and trimming inferred from the DNA. The table records roughly 180,000 clones, roughly 76% of them present only once. With 4 bases removed from V and 4 bases from J, the gap between germline ends came to 17 bases. This CDR3 contains 16 residues. Germline CDR1 is GTSNPN and CDR2 is SVGIG (reference sequence). Seattle enrolled patients during active infection and tracked them longitudinally.

The sequenced sample consisted of peripheral blood. This clonotype was obtained from a woman in her 40s with COVID-19, enrolled during active disease. The gene calls are TRBV30 and TRBJ1-6, with D possibly TRBD1 on 5 matching bases. The CDR3 loop reads CAWTGPGPGYNSPLHF. CDR3 bases: TGTGCCTGGACTGGTCCAGGGCCAGGGTATAATTCACCCCTCCACTTT.